The clone carrying this TCR beta chain was detected many times. Time point denoted: newly diagnosed GD, antithyroid drugs for less than 3 months. PBMCs provided the RNA from which the TCR library was made. iRepertoire HTBI primers and Arm-PCR of CDR3 regions built TCR beta libraries. TCRdb re-called the multiplex PCR reads through MiXCR, storing one row per CDR3 protein. Of about 530,000 distinct CDR3 sequences listed, 15% to 20% are singletons. These data originate in a study of regulatory T cells in long-lasting Graves disease. The same data also went into a second study, on T cells in Graves' hyperthyroidism and ophthalmopathy. That source notes: The model forecast ophthalmopathy, anticipating it by a median around 6.9 months before onset.

This TCR derives from a woman in her forties or fifties with Graves disease. Source: peripheral blood mononuclear cells (PBMCs), taken at new diagnosis, from a patient treated with antithyroid drugs.

CDR3 coding DNA: TGTGCCAGCAGTCGTCTTAAGTTTCTGCCCCAGCATTTT. Its protein product is CASSRLKFLPQHF. This chain connects TRBV12-3 or TRBV12-4 to TRBJ1-5; D gene unclear. The CDR3 is made up of 13 amino acids. Trimming removed 5 bases from V and 9 bases from J, with 14 bases in between.